This record concerns one TCR beta chain sequence. What it binds is not known. The entry originates in a study of T cell clonotyping in hematopoietic cell transplantation. Study results and limitations: Few recipient clonotypes overlapped donors; over 95% were de novo at given depth.

J was trimmed by 0 bases and V by 5 bases; bases with no gene match: 6. The CDR3 is 17 amino acids. In germline, CDR1 is SGHAT, CDR2 FQNNGV. The data were produced by immunoSEQ multiplex PCR, yet TCRdb's version contains in-frame clones alone and is incomplete. The sample carries several thousand clones, approximately 98% recorded once. The chain joins TRBV11-2 to TRBJ2-6; 8 bases fit TRBD1. This clonotype originated in a male patient aged 60 to 75 who had an allogeneic stem cell transplant from a related donor, so the T cells may come from the graft donor. Some clones in this sample may be carry-over from other donors' samples. The starting material was PBMCs, obtained 30 days after allogeneic stem cell transplant. CDR3 coding DNA: TGTGCCAGCAGCCTACGGGACAGGAGCTCTGGGGCCAACGTCCTGACTTTC. This sequence encodes CASSLRDRSSGANVLTF.